This T cell receptor (beta chain) was profiled in a study of T cells in Graves' hyperthyroidism and ophthalmopathy. Amplification yielded TCR beta CDR3 regions, with RNA transcripts as the source. The TCR CDR3 was amplified in a first-round RT-PCR using the HTBI primer set. Each CDR3 protein is one row after TCRdb ran MiXCR on the multiplex PCR reads. The data show 600,000 to 800,000 distinct CDR3 sequences, roughly a third seen once. General study points: Most thyroid clonotypes expanded above 0.001 appeared in blood too.

This CDR3 is built from 16 residues. The germline V gene encodes CDR1 SGHRS and CDR2 YFSETQ. V shed 3 bases and J 7 bases; nucleotides not matched to a gene: 15. Graves' hyperthyroidism is called stable when ophthalmopathy does not progress within 18 months. From 8.5 to 10 ml of fresh peripheral blood, PBMCs were isolated. On this clonotype itself: Its antigen is not identified.

V and J are TRBV5-1 and TRBJ2-7; 8 nucleotides align to TRBD1. This clonotype originated in a woman aged 40-49 years with Graves' hyperthyroidism. The specimen sequenced was blood. The CDR3 region has the DNA TGCGCCAGCAGCTCCCGGAGGTGGCCGACAGGGGTGGAGCAGTACTTC. This sequence encodes CASSSRRWPTGVEQYF. Full variable domain (outside the CDR3, taken from reference TRBV5-1 and TRBJ2-7): KAGVTQTPRYLIKTRGQQVTLSCSPISGHRSVSWYQQTPGQGLQFLFEYFSETQRNKGNFPGRFSGRQFSNSRSEMNVSTLELGDSALYLCASSSRRWPTGVEQYFGPGTRLTVT.